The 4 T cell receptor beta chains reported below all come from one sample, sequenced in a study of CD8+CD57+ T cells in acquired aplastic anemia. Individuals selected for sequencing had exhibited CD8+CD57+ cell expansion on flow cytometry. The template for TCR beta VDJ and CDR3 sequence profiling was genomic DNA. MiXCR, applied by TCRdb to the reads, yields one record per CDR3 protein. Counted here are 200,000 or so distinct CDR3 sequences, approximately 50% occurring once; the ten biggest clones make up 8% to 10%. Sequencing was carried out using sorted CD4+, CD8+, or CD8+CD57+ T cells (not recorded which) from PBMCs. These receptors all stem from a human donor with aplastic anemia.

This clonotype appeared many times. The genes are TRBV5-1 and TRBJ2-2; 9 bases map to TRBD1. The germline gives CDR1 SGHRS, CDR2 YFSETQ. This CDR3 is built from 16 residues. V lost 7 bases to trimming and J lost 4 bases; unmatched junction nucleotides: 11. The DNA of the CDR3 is TGCGCCAGCGGACCGGGACAGGGCGCGCCCACCGGGGAGCTGTTTTTT. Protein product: CASGPGQGAPTGELFF.

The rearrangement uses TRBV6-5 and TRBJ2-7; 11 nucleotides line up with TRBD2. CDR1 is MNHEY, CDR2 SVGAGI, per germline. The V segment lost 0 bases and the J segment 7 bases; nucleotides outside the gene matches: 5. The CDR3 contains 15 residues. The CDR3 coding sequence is TGTGCCAGCAGTTACTCAGTAGCGGGAGGGTTGGAGCAGTACTTC. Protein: CASSYSVAGGLEQYF.

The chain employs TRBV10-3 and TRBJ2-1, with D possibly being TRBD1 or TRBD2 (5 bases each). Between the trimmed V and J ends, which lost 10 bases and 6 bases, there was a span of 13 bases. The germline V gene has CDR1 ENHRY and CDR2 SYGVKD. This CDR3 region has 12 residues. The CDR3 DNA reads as TGTGCCACCCGGGACGGCTTCAATGAGCAGTTCTTC. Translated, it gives CATRDGFNEQFF.

CDR3 nucleotide sequence: TGTGCCAGCAGTGAGGAAGGAACTGGGGCCAACGTCCTGACTTTC. This encodes CASSEEGTGANVLTF. The chain is built from TRBV2 and TRBJ2-6; D is unresolved. Germline V gene lookup returns CDR1 SNHLY and CDR2 FYNNEI. The CDR3 covers 15 residues. The V end lost 3 bases, the J end lost 2 bases, and 8 bases lay between the germline ends. Based on the CDR3 plus reference TRBV2 and TRBJ2-6, the full variable domain is EPEVTQTPSHQVTQMGQEVILRCVPISNHLYFYWYRQILGQKVEFLVSFYNNEISEKSEIFDDQFSVERPDGSNFTLKIRSTKLEDSAMYFCASSEEGTGANVLTFGAGSRLTVL.